The clone carrying this T cell receptor beta chain was counted a single time. What it recognizes is unknown. TCRdb keeps only in-frame clones here, not all; method: immunoSEQ multiplex PCR. Seen here are about 94,000 clones, about 88% observed once, and the top ten hold 13%. This sample is part of a study of T cell responses to AZD1222 COVID-19 vaccine. Study-wide results and caveats: After two AZD1222 doses, spike-specific TCR breadth and depth rose versus day 0.

This TCR was recovered from an adult in good health. The sample consisted of peripheral blood, taken on day 0 of AZD1222 vaccination.

The CDR3 sequence is CASSPWTPLGTEAFF. The DNA of the CDR3 is TGTGCCAGCAGCCCCTGGACGCCGCTGGGCACTGAAGCTTTCTTT. The genes are TRBV11-2 and TRBJ1-1; D is uncertain. CDR3 length: 15 residues. Germline assignment: CDR1 SGHAT and CDR2 FQNNGV. The germline V and J ends were trimmed by 5 bases and 4 bases, with 17 bases remaining between them.